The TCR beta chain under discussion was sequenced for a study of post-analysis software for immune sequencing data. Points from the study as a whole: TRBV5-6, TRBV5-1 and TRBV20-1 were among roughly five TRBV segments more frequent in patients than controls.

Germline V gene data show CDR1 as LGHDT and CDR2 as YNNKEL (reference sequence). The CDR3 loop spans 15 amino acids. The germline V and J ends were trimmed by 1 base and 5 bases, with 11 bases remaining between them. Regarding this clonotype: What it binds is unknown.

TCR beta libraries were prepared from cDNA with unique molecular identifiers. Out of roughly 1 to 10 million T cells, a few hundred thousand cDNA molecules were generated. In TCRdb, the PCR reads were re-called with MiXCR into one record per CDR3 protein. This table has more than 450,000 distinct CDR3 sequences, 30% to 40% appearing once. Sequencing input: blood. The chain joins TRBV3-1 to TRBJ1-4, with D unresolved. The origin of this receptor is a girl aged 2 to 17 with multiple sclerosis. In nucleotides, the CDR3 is TGTGCCAGCAGCCAAGCCCCGGACGTAAATGAAAAACTGTTTTTT. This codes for CASSQAPDVNEKLFF.